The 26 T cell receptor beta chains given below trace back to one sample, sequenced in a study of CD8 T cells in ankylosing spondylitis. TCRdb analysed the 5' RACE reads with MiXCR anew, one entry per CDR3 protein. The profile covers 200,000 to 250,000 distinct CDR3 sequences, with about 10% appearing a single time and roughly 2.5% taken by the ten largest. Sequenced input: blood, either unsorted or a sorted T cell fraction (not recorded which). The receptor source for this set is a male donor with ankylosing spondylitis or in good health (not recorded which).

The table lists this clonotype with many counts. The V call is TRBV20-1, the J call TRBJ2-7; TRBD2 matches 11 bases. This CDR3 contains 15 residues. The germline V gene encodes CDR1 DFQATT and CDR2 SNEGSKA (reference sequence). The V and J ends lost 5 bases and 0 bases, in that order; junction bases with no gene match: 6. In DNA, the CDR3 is TGCAGTGCTCCTGGGACTAGCGGTAGCTCCTACGAGCAGTACTTC. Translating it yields CSAPGTSGSSYEQYF.

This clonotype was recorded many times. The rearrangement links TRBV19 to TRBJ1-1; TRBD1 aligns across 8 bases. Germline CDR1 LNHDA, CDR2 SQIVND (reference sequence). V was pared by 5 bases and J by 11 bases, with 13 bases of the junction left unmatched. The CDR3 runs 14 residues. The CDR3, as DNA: TGTGCCAGTAGTTTCCGGGACAGGAGTGGGTGGGCTTTCTTT. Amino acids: CASSFRDRSGWAFF.

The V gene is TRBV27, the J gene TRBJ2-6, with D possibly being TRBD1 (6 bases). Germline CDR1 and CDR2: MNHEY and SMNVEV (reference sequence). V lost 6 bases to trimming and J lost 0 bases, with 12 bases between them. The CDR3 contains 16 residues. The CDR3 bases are TGTGCCAGCAGCCGACCGACAGGCTCTGGGGCCAACGTCCTGACTTTC. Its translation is CASSRPTGSGANVLTF.

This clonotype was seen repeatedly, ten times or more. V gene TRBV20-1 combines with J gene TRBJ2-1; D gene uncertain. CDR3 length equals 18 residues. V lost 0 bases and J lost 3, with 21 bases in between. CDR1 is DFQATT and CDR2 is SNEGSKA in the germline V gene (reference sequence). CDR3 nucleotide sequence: TGCAGTGCTAGAGATGTTGGTCCAGGTGGAGCCTTCTACAATGAGCAGTTCTTC. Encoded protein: CSARDVGPGGAFYNEQFF.

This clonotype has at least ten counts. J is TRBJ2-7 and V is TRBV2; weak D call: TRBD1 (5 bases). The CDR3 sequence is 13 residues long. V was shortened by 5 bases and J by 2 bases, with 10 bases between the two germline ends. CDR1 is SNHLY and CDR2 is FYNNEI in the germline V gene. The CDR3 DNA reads TGTGCCAGCAGTATAGACAGAGCCTACGAGCAGTACTTC. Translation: CASSIDRAYEQYF. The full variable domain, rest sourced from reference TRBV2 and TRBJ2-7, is EPEVTQTPSHQVTQMGQEVILRCVPISNHLYFYWYRQILGQKVEFLVSFYNNEISEKSEIFDDQFSVERPDGSNFTLKIRSTKLEDSAMYFCASSIDRAYEQYFGPGTRLTVT.

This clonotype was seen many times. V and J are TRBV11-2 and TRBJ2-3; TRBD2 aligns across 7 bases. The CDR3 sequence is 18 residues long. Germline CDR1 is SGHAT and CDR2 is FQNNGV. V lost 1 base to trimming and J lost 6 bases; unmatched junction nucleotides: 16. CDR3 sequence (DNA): TGTGCCAGCAGCTTAGGAATCCAAGAGGGAGGGCCGAGGGATACGCAGTATTTT. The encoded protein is CASSLGIQEGGPRDTQYF.

The CDR3 spells CAHLGGNTGELFF. CDR3 in DNA: TGCGCCCATCTTGGGGGGAACACCGGGGAGCTGTTTTTT. The chain has TRBV5-1 and TRBJ2-2, with D possibly called TRBD1 or TRBD2 (5 bases each). V was clipped by 10 bases and J by 1 base, with 11 bases between them. Germline CDR1 reads SGHRS; CDR2 reads YFSETQ. The CDR3 has 13 residues. Filled out from reference TRBV5-1 and TRBJ2-2, the complete variable domain reads KAGVTQTPRYLIKTRGQQVTLSCSPISGHRSVSWYQQTPGQGLQFLFEYFSETQRNKGNFPGRFSGRQFSNSRSEMNVSTLELGDSALYLCAHLGGNTGELFFGEGSRLTVL.

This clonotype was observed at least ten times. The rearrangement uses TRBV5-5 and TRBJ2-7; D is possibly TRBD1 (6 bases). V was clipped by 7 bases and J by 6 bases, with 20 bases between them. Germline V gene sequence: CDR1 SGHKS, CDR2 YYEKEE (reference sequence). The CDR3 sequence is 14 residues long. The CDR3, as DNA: TGTGCCAGCTCCAGGGACACCCCAAGAGGCGAGCAGTACTTC. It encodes CASSRDTPRGEQYF.

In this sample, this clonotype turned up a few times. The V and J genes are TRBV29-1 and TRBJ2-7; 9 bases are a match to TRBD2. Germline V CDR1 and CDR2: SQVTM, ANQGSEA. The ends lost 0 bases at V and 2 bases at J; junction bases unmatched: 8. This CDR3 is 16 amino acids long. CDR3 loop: CSVEDKGAGGTYEQYF. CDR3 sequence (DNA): TGCAGCGTTGAAGATAAGGGAGCGGGGGGAACCTACGAGCAGTACTTC.

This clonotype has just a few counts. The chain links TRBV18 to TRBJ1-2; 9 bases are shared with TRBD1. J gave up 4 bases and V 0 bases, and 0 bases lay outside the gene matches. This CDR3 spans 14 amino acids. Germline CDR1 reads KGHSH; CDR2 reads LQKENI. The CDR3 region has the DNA TGTGCCAGCTCACCACCGACAGGGGGCTATGGCTACACCTTC. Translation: CASSPPTGGYGYTF.

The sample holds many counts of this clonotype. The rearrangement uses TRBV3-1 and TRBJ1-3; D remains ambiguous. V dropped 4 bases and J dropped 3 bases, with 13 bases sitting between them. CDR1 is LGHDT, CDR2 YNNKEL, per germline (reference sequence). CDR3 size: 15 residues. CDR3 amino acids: CASSPTWGDGNTIYF. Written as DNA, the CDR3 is TGTGCCAGCAGCCCTACATGGGGTGATGGAAACACCATATATTTT.

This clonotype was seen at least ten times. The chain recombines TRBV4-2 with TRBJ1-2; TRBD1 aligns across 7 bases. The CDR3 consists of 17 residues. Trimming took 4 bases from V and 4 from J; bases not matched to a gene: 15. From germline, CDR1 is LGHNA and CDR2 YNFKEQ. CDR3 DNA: TGTGCCAGCAGCCCGAGGGGGGACAGCTCTTCCCTCTATGGCTACACCTTC. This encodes CASSPRGDSSSLYGYTF.

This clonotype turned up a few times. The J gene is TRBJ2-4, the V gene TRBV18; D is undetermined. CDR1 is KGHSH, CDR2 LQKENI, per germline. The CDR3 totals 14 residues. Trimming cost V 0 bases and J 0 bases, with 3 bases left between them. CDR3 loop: CASSPPLAKNIQYF. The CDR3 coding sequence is TGTGCCAGCTCACCACCCTTAGCCAAAAACATTCAGTACTTC.

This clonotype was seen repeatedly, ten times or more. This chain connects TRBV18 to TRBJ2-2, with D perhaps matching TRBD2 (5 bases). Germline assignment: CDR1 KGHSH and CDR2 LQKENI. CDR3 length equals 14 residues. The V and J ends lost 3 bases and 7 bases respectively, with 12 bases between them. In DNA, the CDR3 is TGTGCCAGCTCACCTAGGACTGGAGACGGGGAGCTGTTTTTT. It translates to CASSPRTGDGELFF. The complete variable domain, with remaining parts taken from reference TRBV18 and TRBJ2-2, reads NAGVMQNPRHLVRRRGQEARLRCSPMKGHSHVYWYRQLPEEGLKFMVYLQKENIIDESGMPKERFSAEFPKEGPSILRIQQVVRGDSAAYFCASSPRTGDGELFFGEGSRLTVL.

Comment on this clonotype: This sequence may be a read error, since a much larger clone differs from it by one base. In DNA, the CDR3 is TGTGTCATCAGTGAGTCGTCCAGGGAGCTGTTTTTT. Protein: CVISESSRELFF. This rearrangement joins TRBV10-3 to TRBJ2-2; D not certain. Germline CDR1 and CDR2: ENHRY and SYGVKD. The CDR3 consists of 12 residues.

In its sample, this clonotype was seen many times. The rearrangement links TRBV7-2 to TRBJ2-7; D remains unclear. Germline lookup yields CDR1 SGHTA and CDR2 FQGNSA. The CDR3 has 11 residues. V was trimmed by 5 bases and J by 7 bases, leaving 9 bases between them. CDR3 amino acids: CASSQTREQYF. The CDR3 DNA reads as TGTGCCAGCAGCCAGACGAGGGAGCAGTACTTC.

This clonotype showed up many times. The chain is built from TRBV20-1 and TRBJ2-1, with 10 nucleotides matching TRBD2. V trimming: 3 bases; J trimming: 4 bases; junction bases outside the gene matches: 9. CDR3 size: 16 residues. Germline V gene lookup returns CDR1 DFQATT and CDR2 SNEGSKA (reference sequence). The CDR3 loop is CSASPRVAGGYNEQFF. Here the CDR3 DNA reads TGCAGTGCTAGTCCCAGGGTAGCGGGGGGTTACAATGAGCAGTTCTTC.

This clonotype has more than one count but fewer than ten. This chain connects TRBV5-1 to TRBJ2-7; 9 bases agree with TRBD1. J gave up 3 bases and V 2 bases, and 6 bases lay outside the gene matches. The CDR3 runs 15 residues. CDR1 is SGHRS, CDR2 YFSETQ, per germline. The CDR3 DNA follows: TGCGCCAGCAGCTTACCGGGACAGGGAATCTACGAGCAGTACTTC. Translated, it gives CASSLPGQGIYEQYF.

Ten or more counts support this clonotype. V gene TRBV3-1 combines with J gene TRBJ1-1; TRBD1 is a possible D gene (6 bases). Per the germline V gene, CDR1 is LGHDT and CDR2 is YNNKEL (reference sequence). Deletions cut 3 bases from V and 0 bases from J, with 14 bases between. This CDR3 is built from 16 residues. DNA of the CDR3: TGTGCCAGCAGCCAGCAAGGGGGTTTTATGAACACTGAAGCTTTCTTT. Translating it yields CASSQQGGFMNTEAFF.

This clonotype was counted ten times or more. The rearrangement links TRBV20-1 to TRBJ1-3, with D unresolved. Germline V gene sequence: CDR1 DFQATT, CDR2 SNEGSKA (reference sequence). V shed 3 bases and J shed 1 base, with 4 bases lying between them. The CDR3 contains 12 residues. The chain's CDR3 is CSARTSGNTIYF. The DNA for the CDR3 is TGCAGTGCTAGGACTTCTGGAAACACCATATATTTT.

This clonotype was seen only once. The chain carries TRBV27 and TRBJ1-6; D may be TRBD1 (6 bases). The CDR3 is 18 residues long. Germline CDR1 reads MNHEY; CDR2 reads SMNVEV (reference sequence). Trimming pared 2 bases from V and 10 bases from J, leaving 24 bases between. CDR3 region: CASSLKPPGAASGSPLHF. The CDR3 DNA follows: TGTGCCAGCAGTTTAAAGCCCCCGGGGGCAGCCTCGGGATCACCCCTCCACTTT.

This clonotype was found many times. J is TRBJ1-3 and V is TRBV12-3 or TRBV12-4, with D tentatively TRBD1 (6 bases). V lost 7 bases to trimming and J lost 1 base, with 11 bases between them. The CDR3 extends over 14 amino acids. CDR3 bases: TGTGCCAGCACCTCAACAGGGTCTGGAAACACCATATATTTT. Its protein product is CASTSTGSGNTIYF.

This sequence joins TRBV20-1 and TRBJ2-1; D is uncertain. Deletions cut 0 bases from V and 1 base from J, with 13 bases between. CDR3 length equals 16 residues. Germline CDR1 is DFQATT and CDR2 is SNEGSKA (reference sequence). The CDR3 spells CSAREQSKLSYNEQFF. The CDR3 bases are TGCAGTGCTAGAGAACAATCTAAGCTGTCCTACAATGAGCAGTTCTTC.

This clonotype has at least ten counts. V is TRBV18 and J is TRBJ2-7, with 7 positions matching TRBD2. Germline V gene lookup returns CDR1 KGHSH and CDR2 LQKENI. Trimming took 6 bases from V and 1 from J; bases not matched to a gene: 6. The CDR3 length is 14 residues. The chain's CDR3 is CASSPGTTSYEQYF. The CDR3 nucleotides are TGTGCCAGCTCCCCTGGGACTACTTCCTACGAGCAGTACTTC.

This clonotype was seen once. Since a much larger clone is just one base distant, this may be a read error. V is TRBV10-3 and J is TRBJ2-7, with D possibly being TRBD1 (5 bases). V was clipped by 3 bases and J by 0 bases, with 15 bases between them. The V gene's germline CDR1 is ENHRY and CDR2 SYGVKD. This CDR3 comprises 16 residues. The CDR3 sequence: CAISEGGDSGSYEQYF. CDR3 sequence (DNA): TGTGCCATCAGTGAAGGCGGCGACAGTGGCTCCTACGAGCAGTACTTC.

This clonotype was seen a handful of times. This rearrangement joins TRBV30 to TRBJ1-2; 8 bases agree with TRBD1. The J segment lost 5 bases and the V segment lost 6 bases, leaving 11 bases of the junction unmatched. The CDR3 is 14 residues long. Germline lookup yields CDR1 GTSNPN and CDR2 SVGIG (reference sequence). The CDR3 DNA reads TGTGCCTGCACGCTCGACAGGGGAGGGTATGGCTACACCTTC. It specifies CACTLDRGGYGYTF.